A single sample is the source of the 29 T cell receptor beta chains below, sequenced in a study of CD8+CD57+ T cells in acquired aplastic anemia. TCR beta VDJ combinations and CDR3 sequences were profiled from genomic DNA. TCRdb reprocessed the reads via MiXCR and lists one record per CDR3 protein. The data show approximately 170,000 distinct CDR3 sequences, with around half seen just once and approximately 16% held by the top ten. Material for sequencing was sorted CD4+, CD8+, or CD8+CD57+ T cells (not recorded which) from PBMCs. The receptors were sampled from a human donor in good health, serving as a control.

The V gene is TRBV29-1, the J gene TRBJ2-7; possible D gene TRBD1, 6 bases. The CDR3 totals 12 residues. Germline CDR1 reads SQVTM; CDR2 reads ANQGSEA. Between the trimmed V and J ends, which lost 6 bases and 1 base, there was a span of 10 bases. The CDR3 reads CSVITGSYEQYF. In nucleotides, the CDR3 is TGCAGCGTCATTACAGGGTCCTACGAGCAGTACTTC.

This clonotype was recorded many times. The rearrangement links TRBV6-2 or TRBV6-3 to TRBJ2-7, with TRBD1 matching over 8 bases. Per the germline V gene, CDR1 is MNHEY and CDR2 is SVGEGT. Trimming cost V 2 bases and J 5 bases; bases outside gene matches: 17. The CDR3 runs 18 residues. The CDR3 DNA is TGTGCCAGCAGTTACGATTCCGACAGGGGACTCGAGCGGGACGAGCAGTACTTC. Residues: CASSYDSDRGLERDEQYF.

Ten or more counts support this clonotype. The chain uses TRBV3-1 and TRBJ2-3; D call uncertain. Germline CDR1 LGHDT, CDR2 YNNKEL (reference sequence). Trimming cost V 4 bases and J 2 bases, with 4 bases left between them. The CDR3 is made up of 12 amino acids. The chain's CDR3 is CASSPTTDTQYF. CDR3 bases: TGTGCCAGCAGCCCCACCACAGATACGCAGTATTTT.

In its sample, this clonotype was seen many times. This chain joins TRBV11-2 and TRBJ1-5; D is unresolved. Trimming took 0 bases from V and 7 from J, leaving 13 bases between them. Germline CDR1 and CDR2: SGHAT and FQNNGV. This CDR3 spans 15 amino acids. CDR3 bases: TGTGCCAGCAGCTTAGAATGCTGGGTGGGCCAGCCCCAGCATTTT. Its translation is CASSLECWVGQPQHF.

The chain is built from TRBV19 and TRBJ2-1; D might be TRBD1 (6 bases). This CDR3 region has 13 residues. The germline V gene has CDR1 LNHDA and CDR2 SQIVND (reference sequence). Between the trimmed V and J ends, which lost 6 bases and 8 bases, there was a span of 14 bases. The CDR3 DNA reads TGTGCCAGTAGCCCAGGGGCGTACGATGAGCAGTTCTTC. Translated: CASSPGAYDEQFF.

This chain uses TRBV20-1 with TRBJ2-1; unclear D gene. Trimming took 2 bases from V and 5 from J, leaving 7 bases between them. This CDR3 contains 12 residues. Germline CDR1 DFQATT, CDR2 SNEGSKA (reference sequence). The CDR3, as DNA: TGCAGTGCTAGAATAGGGCACAATGAGCAGTTCTTC. As protein: CSARIGHNEQFF.

J is TRBJ1-1 and V is TRBV10-3, with D tentatively TRBD1 (5 bases). The CDR3 contains 15 residues. The germline gives CDR1 ENHRY, CDR2 SYGVKD. The germline V and J ends were trimmed by 0 bases and 1 base, with 9 bases remaining between them. Here the CDR3 reads CAISESGATNTEAFF. CDR3 bases: TGTGCCATCAGTGAGTCAGGGGCGACGAACACTGAAGCTTTCTTT.

A word on this clonotype: Because it lacks the conserved phenylalanine or tryptophan at the end, this CDR3 is likely a read error. The DNA is left out, because the CDR3 cannot be placed on it with certainty; the CDR3 is given as TCRdb lists it. The gene calls are TRBV5-1 and TRBJ2-2; the table calls TRBD1, which could not be checked here. The CDR3 has 9 amino acids, counting both end residues. Germline CDR1 reads SGHRS; CDR2 reads YFSETQ. CDR3 loop: CASSLGTGG.

The V call is TRBV19, the J call TRBJ2-3, with TRBD2 matching 10 bases. The CDR3 extends over 16 amino acids. V dropped 7 bases and J dropped 3; count of bases not matched to a gene: 10. Per the germline V gene, CDR1 is LNHDA and CDR2 is SQIVND (reference sequence). This CDR3 is CASKIQLAGSTDTQYF. DNA of the CDR3: TGTGCCAGTAAAATACAACTAGCGGGATCTACAGATACGCAGTATTTT. The complete variable domain, with remaining parts taken from reference TRBV19 and TRBJ2-3, reads DGGITQSPKYLFRKEGQNVTLSCEQNLNHDAMYWYRQDPGQGLRLIYYSQIVNDFQKGDIAEGYSVSREKKESFPLTVTSAQKNPTAFYLCASKIQLAGSTDTQYFGPGTRLTVL.

The chain uses TRBV7-2 and TRBJ1-5; TRBD1 matches 8 bases. Trimming at V came to 5 bases and at J to 1 base, leaving 7 bases not matched to a gene. The CDR3 is made up of 16 amino acids. Germline-derived CDR1 and CDR2 are SGHTA and FQGNSA. CDR3 sequence reads: CASSAHRTGSNQPQHF. The DNA for the CDR3 is TGTGCCAGCAGCGCCCACCGGACAGGGAGCAATCAGCCCCAGCATTTT.

The sample holds many counts of this clonotype. The chain has TRBV6-1 and TRBJ2-7; D is perhaps TRBD1 or TRBD2 (5 bases each). Trimming left V 6 bases short and J 3 bases short, with 15 bases between. Germline values: CDR1 MNHNS, CDR2 SASEGT. The CDR3 has 14 residues. In nucleotides, the CDR3 is TGTGCCAGCAGGTTGGGACCACATGACTACGAGCAGTACTTC. It encodes CASRLGPHDYEQYF.

The chain employs TRBV5-1 and TRBJ2-7; 13 bases are shared with TRBD2. CDR1 and CDR2 (germline): SGHRS, YFSETQ. The CDR3 has 17 amino acids. With V trimmed by 0 bases and J by 1 base, 4 bases remained unmatched. This CDR3 is CASSLGGLAGDSYEQYF. The CDR3 region has the DNA TGCGCCAGCAGCTTGGGAGGACTAGCGGGGGATTCCTACGAGCAGTACTTC.

V is TRBV2 and J is TRBJ1-2, with 7 bases lining up with TRBD1. The CDR3 covers 12 residues. Unmatched junction bases numbered 5, after V lost 10 bases and J lost 3 bases. Germline CDR1 and CDR2: SNHLY and FYNNEI. CDR3 sequence (DNA): TGTGCCACCCAGGGGGAAGACTATGGCTACACCTTC. It is translated as CATQGEDYGYTF.

The DNA of the CDR3 is TGTGCCAGCAGTCCGTGGGACTGGAACACTGAAGCTTTCTTT. Translated, it gives CASSPWDWNTEAFF. V is TRBV12-3 or TRBV12-4 and J is TRBJ1-1, with D possibly TRBD1 on 5 matching bases. The CDR3 covers 14 residues. V lost 5 bases and J lost 1, with 11 bases in between.

This clonotype showed up many times. The rearrangement links TRBV6-6 to TRBJ2-3; possibly TRBD2 for D (6 bases). This CDR3 has 13 residues. The germline V gene encodes CDR1 MNHNY and CDR2 SVGAGI (reference sequence). V was trimmed by 3 bases and J by 8 bases, leaving 12 bases between them. The CDR3 loop is CASSYSGGGTQYF. In DNA form, the CDR3 reads TGTGCCAGCAGTTATTCCGGGGGAGGTACGCAGTATTTT.

This clonotype occurred many times. The genes are TRBV9 and TRBJ2-2; 7 nucleotides agree with TRBD1. Germline values: CDR1 SGDLS, CDR2 YYNGEE. This CDR3 comprises 15 residues. The V and J ends lost 0 bases and 1 base, in that order; junction bases with no gene match: 0. Here the CDR3 reads CASSVGDRNTGELFF. The CDR3 bases are TGTGCCAGCAGCGTAGGGGACAGGAACACCGGGGAGCTGTTTTTT.

In this sample, this clonotype turned up many times. This sequence joins TRBV20-1 and TRBJ1-5; D is ambiguous. The germline V gene encodes CDR1 DFQATT and CDR2 SNEGSKA (reference sequence). Trimming left V 0 bases short and J 3 bases short, with 15 bases between. This CDR3 contains 16 residues. DNA of the CDR3: TGCAGTGCTAGAGATGTGTACGGCCAGCTCAATCAGCCCCAGCATTTT. It yields the protein CSARDVYGQLNQPQHF.

In its sample, this clonotype was seen many times. The CDR3 reads CASSQDSGQLMNTEAFF. The DNA for the CDR3 is TGTGCCAGCAGCCAAGATTCAGGGCAATTGATGAACACTGAAGCTTTCTTT. The chain employs TRBV3-2 and TRBJ1-1; the table's D gene call, TRBD1, was not cross checked with the DNA. TRBV3-2 is designated a pseudogene. The length of the CDR3 is 17 residues.

Ten or more counts support this clonotype. The chain is built from TRBV9 and TRBJ2-2, with D perhaps matching TRBD1 (6 bases). The CDR3 spans 20 residues. Trimming cost V 3 bases and J 4 bases, with 28 bases left between them. Per the germline V gene, CDR1 is SGDLS and CDR2 is YYNGEE. This CDR3 is CASSGATARQATGSTGELFF. CDR3 DNA sequence: TGTGCCAGCAGCGGAGCCACAGCCAGACAGGCCACGGGTAGCACCGGGGAGCTGTTTTTT.

The CDR3 is CASSLVGSTEAFF. CDR3 DNA: TGCGCCAGCAGCTTGGTGGGCAGCACTGAAGCTTTCTTT. The chain carries TRBV5-1 and TRBJ1-1, with unresolved D. In germline, CDR1 is SGHRS, CDR2 YFSETQ. The CDR3 length is 13 residues. The V end was cut by 0 bases, the J end by 4 bases, with 7 bases between.

The V gene is TRBV5-1, the J gene TRBJ2-7; D may correspond to TRBD1 or TRBD2 (6 bases each). The CDR3 runs 14 residues. Germline V gene data show CDR1 as SGHRS and CDR2 as YFSETQ. The V end was cut by 6 bases, the J end by 7 bases, with 20 bases between. In DNA, the CDR3 is TGCGCCAGCACCTCGGGGGCGGGGAAGCGGGAGCAGTACTTC. Translation gives CASTSGAGKREQYF.

The chain uses TRBV5-1 and TRBJ1-5; unclear D gene. Trimming cost V 2 bases and J 6 bases, with 9 bases left between them. The CDR3 is 13 residues long. Per the germline V gene, CDR1 is SGHRS and CDR2 is YFSETQ. CDR3 loop: CASSFEGLQPQHF. CDR3 coding DNA: TGCGCCAGCAGCTTCGAAGGGCTTCAGCCCCAGCATTTT.

In its sample, this clonotype was seen many times. The gene calls are TRBV7-9 and TRBJ2-7; D is perhaps TRBD1 (6 bases). The germline V gene has CDR1 SEHNR and CDR2 FQNEAQ (reference sequence). Trimming took off 1 base at V and 1 base at J, with 11 bases between the two ends. The CDR3 length is 15 residues. CDR3 DNA sequence: TGTGCCAGCAGCTTAGGGCTCGGACAGTCCTACGAGCAGTACTTC. Translated: CASSLGLGQSYEQYF.

This clonotype has ten or more counts. The genes are TRBV9 and TRBJ1-2; 8 bases align to TRBD1. From germline, CDR1 is SGDLS and CDR2 YYNGEE. The CDR3 covers 15 residues. V lost 0 bases to trimming and J lost 6 bases; unmatched junction nucleotides: 7. In nucleotides, the CDR3 is TGTGCCAGCAGCGTAGCGGGCAGGGGGCTTAATGGCTACACCTTC. This translates into CASSVAGRGLNGYTF.

At least ten counts were recorded for this clonotype. The chain has TRBV6-1 and TRBJ2-1; D may be TRBD1 (6 bases). Per the germline V gene, CDR1 is MNHNS and CDR2 is SASEGT. The length of the CDR3 is 15 residues. Trimming left V 7 bases short and J 0 bases short, with 13 bases between. CDR3 DNA sequence: TGTGCCAGCACCCCGGGACAAAGCTCCTACAATGAGCAGTTCTTC. Its translation: CASTPGQSSYNEQFF.

To note about this clonotype: An end of the junction does not agree with germline; a read error may underlie this. This rearrangement joins TRBV10-3 to TRBJ1-5; tentatively, D is TRBD1 (6 bases). CDR1 and CDR2 (germline): ENHRY, SYGVKD. The CDR3 is 16 residues long. The CDR3 region is CAIRSSGGAYNEPQHF. Here the CDR3 DNA reads TGTGCCATCAGGTCCAGCGGGGGGGCCTACAATGAGCCCCAGCATTTT.

This clonotype is a singleton in its sample. CDR3 sequence: CASSLGGGGSEAFF. DNA for the CDR3: TGCGCCAGCAGCCTAGGCGGAGGGGGCTCAGAAGCTTTCTTT. J is TRBJ1-1 and V is TRBV4-3, with TRBD1 matching 7 bases. Germline V lookup: CDR1 LGHNA, CDR2 YSLEER. CDR3 length equals 14 residues. V lost 4 bases and J lost 8; bases outside the gene matches: 10.

This chain connects TRBV9 to TRBJ2-5; 7 bases match TRBD1. There are 19 residues in the CDR3. Losses at the gene ends were 4 bases for V and 6 bases for J; bases not matched to a gene: 24. Germline CDR1 and CDR2: SGDLS and YYNGEE. The CDR3 DNA reads as TGTGCCAGCAGCTCTCAGGGGGTTACTTACAGCGGATCGGTAAAGACCCAGTACTTC. As protein: CASSSQGVTYSGSVKTQYF. The complete variable domain, with remaining parts taken from reference TRBV9 and TRBJ2-5, reads DSGVTQTPKHLITATGQRVTLRCSPRSGDLSVYWYQQSLDQGLQFLIQYYNGEERAKGNILERFSAQQFPDLHSELNLSSLELGDSALYFCASSSQGVTYSGSVKTQYFGPGTRLLVL.

This rearrangement joins TRBV14 to TRBJ1-2; D is unclear. This CDR3 contains 14 residues. Per germline, CDR1 SGHDN and CDR2 FVKESK. Trimming cost V 5 bases and J 4 bases, with 14 bases left between them. The CDR3, as DNA: TGTGCCAGCAGCACCGTTATTGGTGGCTATGGCTACACCTTC. This encodes CASSTVIGGYGYTF.